The 15 T cell receptor beta chains given below trace back to one sample, sequenced in a study of T cells in Graves' hyperthyroidism and ophthalmopathy. Amplification of TCR beta CDR3 regions was performed using RNA transcripts as template. In the first-round RT-PCR of the TCR CDR3, the HTBI primer set was used. TCRdb independently ran MiXCR on the multiplex PCR reads; one entry per CDR3 protein. Among about 260,000 distinct CDR3 sequences listed, about 25% were seen once. Material for sequencing was blood. The receptors were gathered from a man in his forties or fifties with Graves' hyperthyroidism that later progressed to Graves' ophthalmopathy.

The chain links TRBV6-2 or TRBV6-3 to TRBJ2-5; a weak D match, TRBD2 (5 bases). The V end was cut by 5 bases, the J end by 2 bases, with 15 bases between. This CDR3 spans 15 amino acids. The germline gives CDR1 MNHEY, CDR2 SVGEGT. The chain's CDR3 is CASSLYSRTQETQYF. CDR3 DNA: TGTGCCAGCAGTCTCTACAGCCGGACTCAAGAGACCCAGTACTTC.

This clonotype was recorded at least ten times. This chain uses TRBV20-1 with TRBJ2-5; TRBD1 is a possible D gene (5 bases). Per germline, CDR1 DFQATT and CDR2 SNEGSKA (reference sequence). This CDR3 spans 14 amino acids. V lost 1 base and J 4 bases, leaving 13 bases between the germline ends. The CDR3: CSARAAGRAETQYF. Here the CDR3 DNA reads TGCAGTGCTAGAGCGGCAGGGCGTGCAGAGACCCAGTACTTC.

The V and J genes are TRBV6-2 or TRBV6-3 and TRBJ2-5; D possibly matches TRBD1 or TRBD2 (5 bases each). Trimming removed 6 bases at V and 4 bases at J, with 12 bases between. The germline V gene has CDR1 MNHEY and CDR2 SVGEGT. The CDR3 covers 13 residues. The chain's CDR3 is CASRTRDRETQYF. The CDR3 bases are TGTGCCAGCAGGACAAGGGACCGAGAGACCCAGTACTTC.

V is TRBV28 and J is TRBJ1-1; D unclear. Trimming stripped 7 bases from V and 2 bases from J, with 11 bases between. Per the germline V gene, CDR1 is MDHEN and CDR2 is SYDVKM. The CDR3 is made up of 13 amino acids. As DNA, the CDR3 is TGTGCCAGCACTAGGGTTAAAAACACTGAAGCTTTCTTT. Its protein is CASTRVKNTEAFF.

This clonotype has a count of ten or more. The chain carries TRBV27 and TRBJ2-5, with TRBD1 matching 10 bases. J gave up 5 bases and V 1 base, and 4 bases lay outside the gene matches. This CDR3 contains 15 residues. Germline loops: CDR1 MNHEY, CDR2 SMNVEV (reference sequence). The CDR3 DNA follows: TGTGCCAGCAGTTTATTGGACAGGGGGTACGAGACCCAGTACTTC. Translating it yields CASSLLDRGYETQYF.

J is TRBJ2-7 and V is TRBV6-2 or TRBV6-3; D ambiguous. Germline CDR1 and CDR2: MNHEY and SVGEGT. Trimming shortened V by 5 bases and J by 3 bases, and 14 bases separated the two germline ends. This CDR3 spans 14 amino acids. The CDR3: CASSLPQGRYEQYF. The DNA of the CDR3 is TGTGCCAGCAGTCTACCTCAAGGACGCTACGAGCAGTACTTC.

This clonotype was detected ten times or more. The chain employs TRBV28 and TRBJ2-7, with TRBD1 identical over 10 bases. Trimming at V came to 6 bases and at J to 8 bases, leaving 16 bases not matched to a gene. Germline-derived CDR1 and CDR2 are MDHEN and SYDVKM. The CDR3 extends over 16 amino acids. The CDR3 protein is CASSQNYPGQGTKQYF. CDR3 DNA: TGTGCCAGCAGCCAAAACTATCCGGGACAGGGGACTAAGCAGTACTTC.

Ten or more counts support this clonotype. The chain couples TRBV20-1 to TRBJ2-5; 8 bases fit TRBD2. Germline-derived CDR1 and CDR2 are DFQATT and SNEGSKA (reference sequence). Losses at the gene ends were 2 bases for V and 5 bases for J; bases not matched to a gene: 4. CDR3 length equals 13 residues. The CDR3 region is CSARQRELETQYF. As DNA, the CDR3 is TGCAGTGCTAGACAGCGGGAGTTGGAGACCCAGTACTTC.

The chain uses TRBV2 and TRBJ2-2, with 8 positions matching TRBD1. After removal of 5 bases from V and 3 bases from J, the junction contained 5 bases not matched to a gene. CDR3 length: 15 amino acids. Looked up from germline, CDR1 is SNHLY and CDR2 is FYNNEI. The CDR3 region has the DNA TGTGCCAGCAGTAAATCGGGACAGGACACCGGGGAGCTGTTTTTT. Translated: CASSKSGQDTGELFF.

This clonotype showed up many times. The V and J genes are TRBV6-2 or TRBV6-3 and TRBJ2-7; TRBD2 aligns across 12 bases. This CDR3 is 15 amino acids long. Germline V lookup: CDR1 MNHEY, CDR2 SVGEGT. With 4 bases clipped from V and 4 bases from J, the junction kept 5 bases outside the gene matches. The DNA for the CDR3 is TGTGCCAGCAGTTCCGCCGGGACTAGCGGGTACGAGCAGTACTTC. Translation gives CASSSAGTSGYEQYF.

This clonotype came up many times. V gene TRBV10-3 combines with J gene TRBJ2-2; 10 bases fit TRBD1. The V gene's germline CDR1 is ENHRY and CDR2 SYGVKD. V shed 6 bases and J 8 bases; nucleotides not matched to a gene: 9. The CDR3 spans 15 residues. The CDR3 loop is CAISKTGGSNGELFF. The CDR3 DNA sequence: TGTGCCATCAGCAAGACAGGGGGCAGTAATGGGGAGCTGTTTTTT.

This clonotype was recorded a few times. The chain links TRBV12-3 or TRBV12-4 to TRBJ1-1; D is ambiguous. Trimming left V 2 bases short and J 6 bases short, with 10 bases between. The CDR3 loop spans 13 amino acids. The CDR3 reads CASSLSVFAEAFF. The CDR3 DNA reads TGTGCCAGCAGTTTATCGGTTTTCGCTGAAGCTTTCTTT.

The sample holds many counts of this clonotype. The chain combines TRBV6-5 with TRBJ1-6, with a tentative D call TRBD1 (5 bases). Germline assignment: CDR1 MNHEY and CDR2 SVGAGI. Trimming stripped 5 bases from V and 7 bases from J, with 12 bases between. The CDR3 contains 14 residues. CDR3 amino acids: CASSPGRGNSPLHF. Here the CDR3 DNA reads TGTGCCAGCAGTCCGGGAAGGGGCAATTCACCCCTCCACTTT.

In this sample, this clonotype turned up many times. The CDR3 DNA is TGTGCCAGCAGCCAAGTTGTGACCGGGGATAAGTATGGCTACACCTTC. Encoded protein: CASSQVVTGDKYGYTF. This chain links TRBV14 with TRBJ1-2; D not certain. Looked up from germline, CDR1 is SGHDN and CDR2 is FVKESK. This CDR3 has 16 residues. Trimming took 1 base from V and 5 from J, leaving 17 bases between them.

This clonotype appeared many times. The V gene is TRBV20-1, the J gene TRBJ2-7; 10 bases match TRBD2. The CDR3 length is 16 residues. Trimming took 6 bases from V and 0 from J; bases not matched to a gene: 11. Germline CDR1 is DFQATT and CDR2 is SNEGSKA (reference sequence). CDR3 sequence: CSALSGRKVFSYEQYF. In DNA form, the CDR3 reads TGCAGTGCCCTTAGCGGGAGGAAGGTCTTCTCCTACGAGCAGTACTTC.